This TCR beta chain was sequenced in a study of blood T cell repertoires in COVID-19. Study as a whole: Sources were T cells, B-cell-depleted T cells, or PBMCs; the material itself was cDNA or gDNA.

The age range of participants was about 18 to 89 years, with residence in under 25 US areas. The CDR3 sequence is 11 residues long. Trimming took off 10 bases at V and 8 bases at J, with 12 bases between the two ends. In the authors' workflow: Using reference gene primer amplification, nucleated cell counts were estimated. Produced via immunoSEQ multiplex PCR; TCRdb's table is partial and in-frame only. That table is the source of V, J and clone size, and D and trimming were worked out from the DNA. The sample has over 250,000 clones, 88% seen once. The rearrangement links TRBV12-3 or TRBV12-4 to TRBJ2-1, with unresolved D. The sequencing sample was made of PBMCs or T cells enriched from blood (not recorded which). The origin of this receptor is a woman aged 45-60 years who had recovered from COVID-19. The CDR3 region has the DNA TGTGCCACGGGTATCGGCGATGAGCAGTTCTTC. Amino acids: CATGIGDEQFF.